This entry concerns a single TCR beta chain. Within the sample, other DNA sequences also encode this same CDR3. This sample stems from a study of shared clonotypes between healthy human individuals. Sequenced by immunoSEQ multiplex PCR; TCRdb stores in-frame clones only, minus some. The data show roughly 220,000 clones, over 60% seen once. This clonotype originated in a young man in good health. Sequencing was done on a sample of memory CD4+ T cells sorted from blood. The subset was: CD45RA-negative fraction.

Here the CDR3 DNA reads TGTGCCAGCAGCCCAGCGGGTACCTCCTACAATGAGCAGTTCTTC. It encodes CASSPAGTSYNEQFF. The gene calls are TRBV28 and TRBJ2-1, with D maybe TRBD2 (6 bases). V lost 6 bases and J 0 bases, leaving 12 bases between the germline ends. The CDR3 sequence is 15 residues long. Germline V CDR1 and CDR2: MDHEN, SYDVKM.